This T cell receptor beta chain was sequenced in a study of post-analysis software for immune sequencing data (dated by TCRdb to between 2015 and 2017). Broadly, across the study: Disease courses on record covered relapsing-remitting, secondary progressive and progressive-relapsing multiple sclerosis, though some patients had no subtype annotation. The multiple sclerosis patient repertoires were compared with roughly twelve previously published healthy control repertoires from donors aged roughly 6 to 27 years. A subset of samples was prepared in parallel using single-end sample barcoding, then pooled and co-amplified after Illumina adapter ligation. What the research found in general, with its limitations: Significantly higher frequencies in patients than in controls were found for a few TRBV segments, including TRBV5-6, TRBV5-1 and TRBV20-1. The control group was slightly older than the multiple sclerosis patient group. Direct clustering with F measure showed strong co-clustering of samples prepared in the same batch, prompting a batch-effect correction. Normalized Chao1 diversity was significantly lower in multiple sclerosis patients than controls, suggesting substantial peripheral T-cell clonal expansion.

Turning to this clonotype: The antigen it binds to is not known. The input lacks base qualities; no much larger clone sits a single base away.

Library creation used PCR. Reads for this sample came from an Illumina HiSeq 2500. To reduce PCR and sequencing biases, unique molecular identifiers were built into the TCR beta cDNA libraries. Per 1 to 10 million input T cells, roughly 500,000 cDNA molecules were obtained, such that each molecule approximated one T cell. The same protocol used for the earlier healthy control dataset was applied to prepare and sequence the patient libraries. Within a given batch, samples were prepared together, multiplexed and sequenced on the same HiSeq lane. The authors' analysis ran thus. Raw barcoded reads were processed with MIGEC, and single-read molecular identifier groups were discarded before consensus assembly and CDR3 extraction. Clonotype tables were post-analysed with VDJtools, normalizing diversity by down-sampling all datasets to the smallest sample size. To correct batch-related cross-sample contamination, repertoire overlap clustering matched CDR3 amino acid sequences but not nucleotide sequences. TCRdb ran its own pipeline on the public reads, namely fastp trimming at Q25 and MiXCR clone calling, and kept in-frame beta chains. Each entry is one CDR3 protein sequence, shown with its most common DNA and genes. TCRdb, not the authors, supplied the V and J calls. The sample includes 150,000 or so distinct CDR3 sequences, with roughly 35% observed a single time. About 26% of the sample goes to the ten largest clones.

The sample's time point label is to be understood as: second blood draw from one MS patient after hematopoietic stem cell transplantation. TCR beta repertoires were profiled from peripheral blood of roughly 13 young patients with multiple sclerosis to demonstrate the VDJtools post-analysis software. The multiple sclerosis patients were children and adolescents ranging in age from roughly 6 to 16 years. Trimming costs V 2 bases and J 5 bases, and their ends lie 10 bases apart. The germline V gene encodes CDR1 SGHRS and CDR2 YFSETQ. The CDR3, from cysteine to phenylalanine, totals 13 residues. The only DNA kept is the CDR3, 39 bases in frame from the first base.

This receptor was taken from a girl aged 10-17 years with multiple sclerosis. Donor details come from another sample of the same person, matched by shared clones. The chain is encoded by TRBV5-1 joined to TRBJ2-5; TRBD2 is possibly the D segment (6 matching bases). This material consisted of blood, taken after autologous hematopoietic stem cell transplantation. CDR3 region: CASSFGGQETQYF. Here is the DNA: TGCGCCAGCAGCTTTGGAGGGCAGGAGACCCAGTACTTC.